Included here is one T cell receptor beta chain sequence, with context. Antigen: not known. Other DNA variants within this sample encode the same CDR3. CDR1 and CDR2 (germline): ENHRY, SYGVKD. CDR3 length: 13 residues. Trimming cost V 4 bases and J 4 bases; bases outside gene matches: 2. Several immunoSEQ 96-well plates shared each subset's DNA, each plate a replicate. About 30,000 T cell genomes, or around 0.2 ug DNA, went into the sorted-subset replicate PCRs. Profiling relied on immunoSEQ multiplex PCR, and the TCRdb table lists in-frame clones only, not all of them. The repertoire holds over a million clones, with 95% to 97% as singletons. These data belong to a study of shared clonotypes between healthy human individuals. Whole-study results and caveats: Researchers found naive subsets generally carried larger estimated richness than memory subsets.

The chain joins TRBV10-3 to TRBJ2-5; 8 bases are shared with TRBD1. The TCR comes from a man aged 25 to 45 in good health. The source material was naive CD4+ T cells sorted from blood. Subset described: CD45RA+ positively selected. In DNA form, the CDR3 reads TGTGCCATCAGTGGTACAGGGGGAGAGACCCAGTACTTC. It is translated as CAISGTGGETQYF.